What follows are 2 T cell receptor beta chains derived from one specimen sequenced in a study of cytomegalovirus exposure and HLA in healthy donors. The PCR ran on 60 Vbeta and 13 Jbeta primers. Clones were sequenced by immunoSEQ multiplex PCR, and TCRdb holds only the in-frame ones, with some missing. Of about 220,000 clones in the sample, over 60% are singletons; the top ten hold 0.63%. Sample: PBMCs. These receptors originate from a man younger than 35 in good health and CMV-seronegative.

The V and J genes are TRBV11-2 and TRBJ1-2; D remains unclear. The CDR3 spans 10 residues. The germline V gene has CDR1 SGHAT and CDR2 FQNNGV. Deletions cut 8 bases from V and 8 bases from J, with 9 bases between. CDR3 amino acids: CASSREGYTF. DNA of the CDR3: TGTGCCAGCTCAAGGGAGGGCTACACCTTC.

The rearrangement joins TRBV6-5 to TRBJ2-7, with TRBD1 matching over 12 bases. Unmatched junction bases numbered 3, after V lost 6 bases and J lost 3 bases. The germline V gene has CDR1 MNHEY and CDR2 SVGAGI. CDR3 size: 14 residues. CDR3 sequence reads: CASSRDRGLYEQYF. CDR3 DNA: TGTGCCAGCAGCCGGGACAGGGGGCTCTACGAGCAGTACTTC.